The sequence of this T cell receptor (beta chain) was determined in a study of blood T cell repertoires in COVID-19. Whole-study context: Acute and convalescent COVID-19 specimens originated in the United States, Italy and Spain.

Comments on this clone: Other nucleotide sequences in the sample specify the same CDR3.

Enrolled through a virtual design, the participants were between about 18 and 100 years of age and came from approximately 25 US areas. Assignments of participants to cohorts depended upon their own reported clinical history. Donors of Cohort 3 who recovered were those that had two negative PCRs, clearance, or symptom resolution. This CDR3 is 13 amino acids long. Germline V gene data show CDR1 as SNHLY and CDR2 as FYNNEI. V lost 5 bases, J lost 1 base, and 8 bases lay in between. Using immunoSEQ multiplex PCR, the repertoire was profiled, and TCRdb retains in-frame clones only, with some absent. The sample includes about 270,000 clones, around 90% of them seen just once.

This sequence originates from a woman aged 50 to 60 who had recovered from COVID-19. V gene TRBV2 combines with J gene TRBJ1-1; the D is unclear. The material sequenced was PBMCs or T cells enriched from blood (not recorded which). DNA of the CDR3: TGTGCCAGCAGTTCCGACAAGAACACTGAAGCTTTCTTT. Translated: CASSSDKNTEAFF. Filled out from reference TRBV2 and TRBJ1-1, the complete variable domain reads EPEVTQTPSHQVTQMGQEVILRCVPISNHLYFYWYRQILGQKVEFLVSFYNNEISEKSEIFDDQFSVERPDGSNFTLKIRSTKLEDSAMYFCASSSDKNTEAFFGQGTRLTVV.